This T cell receptor (beta chain) was documented in a study of Ad26.COV2.S vaccination and SARS-CoV-2 variants. Study-wide findings and caveats: An underestimation of total T cell responses may have resulted from the TCR breadth and depth analyses.

Using immunoSEQ multiplex PCR, the repertoire was profiled, and TCRdb retains in-frame clones only, with some absent. The table shows about 350,000 clones, with 80% to 90% occurring only once. The treatment here: some 20 received Ad26.COV2.S at low or high dose, single or two shots; about five received placebo; per-sample allocation not given. Collection of samples fell on day 63 after the first vaccine or placebo injection. With 1 base clipped from V and 5 bases from J, the junction kept 5 bases outside the gene matches. Germline-derived CDR1 and CDR2 are SEHNR and FQNEAQ (reference sequence). The CDR3 is 15 residues long. Remarks on this clone: Its antigen is unknown. Different DNA sequences within this sample yield the same CDR3.

The rearrangement joins TRBV7-9 to TRBJ2-5; 9 bases line up with TRBD1. Sequences were derived from peripheral blood, sampled in a trial of Ad26.COV2.S vaccine versus placebo. This clonotype originated in a person between 18 and 60 years old who received the Ad26.COV2.S COVID-19 vaccine or a placebo. The CDR3 coding sequence is TGTGCCAGCAGCTTAGTTGGACAGGGGCCCGAGACCCAGTACTTC. As protein: CASSLVGQGPETQYF.